This paragraph covers one TCR beta chain sequence. These data belong to a study of blood T cell repertoires in COVID-19. Losses at the gene ends were 0 bases for V and 6 bases for J; bases not matched to a gene: 5. Germline V gives CDR1 LNHNV, CDR2 YYDKDF (reference sequence). The CDR3 has 15 residues. Participant reports of clinical history set cohort assignment. Profiling relied on immunoSEQ multiplex PCR, and the TCRdb table lists in-frame clones only, not all of them. This table has about 250,000 clones, approximately 85% appearing once. The sequence came from a woman between 50 and 59 years old with acute COVID-19. Sequences were obtained from PBMCs or T cells enriched from blood (not recorded which). The chain uses TRBV15 and TRBJ1-5; 7 nucleotides line up with TRBD1. CDR3 sequence (DNA): TGTGCCACCAGCAGAGATAAGGGGGCGGGTCAGCCCCAGCATTTT. It codes for CATSRDKGAGQPQHF. Full variable domain (remainder filled in from reference TRBV15 and TRBJ1-5): DAMVIQNPRYQVTQFGKPVTLSCSQTLNHNVMYWYQQKSSQAPKLLFHYYDKDFNNEADTPDNFQSRRPNTSFCFLDIRSPGLGDTAMYLCATSRDKGAGQPQHFGDGTRLSIL.